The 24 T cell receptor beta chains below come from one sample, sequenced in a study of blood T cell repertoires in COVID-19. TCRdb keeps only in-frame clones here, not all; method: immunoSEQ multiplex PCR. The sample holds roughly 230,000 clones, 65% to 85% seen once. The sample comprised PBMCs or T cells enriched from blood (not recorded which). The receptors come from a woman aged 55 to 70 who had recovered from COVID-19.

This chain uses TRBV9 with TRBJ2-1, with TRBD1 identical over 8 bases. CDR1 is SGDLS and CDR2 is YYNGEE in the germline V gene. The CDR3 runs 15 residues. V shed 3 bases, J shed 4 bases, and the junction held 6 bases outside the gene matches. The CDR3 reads CASSEGQVPYNEQFF. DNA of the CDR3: TGTGCCAGCAGCGAGGGACAGGTTCCTTACAATGAGCAGTTCTTC.

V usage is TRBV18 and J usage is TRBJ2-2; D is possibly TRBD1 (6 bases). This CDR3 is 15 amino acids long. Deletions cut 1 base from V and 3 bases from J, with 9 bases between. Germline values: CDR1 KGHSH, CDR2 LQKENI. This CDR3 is CASSPLPGDTGELFF. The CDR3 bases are TGTGCCAGCTCACCACTCCCAGGGGACACCGGGGAGCTGTTTTTT.

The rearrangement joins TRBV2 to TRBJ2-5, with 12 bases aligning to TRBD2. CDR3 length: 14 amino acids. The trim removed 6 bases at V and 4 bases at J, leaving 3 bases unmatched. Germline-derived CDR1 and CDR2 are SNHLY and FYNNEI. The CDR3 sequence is CASRTSGRVETQYF. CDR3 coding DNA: TGTGCCAGCAGGACTAGCGGGAGAGTAGAGACCCAGTACTTC. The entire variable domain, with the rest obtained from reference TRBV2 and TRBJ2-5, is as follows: EPEVTQTPSHQVTQMGQEVILRCVPISNHLYFYWYRQILGQKVEFLVSFYNNEISEKSEIFDDQFSVERPDGSNFTLKIRSTKLEDSAMYFCASRTSGRVETQYFGPGTRLLVL.

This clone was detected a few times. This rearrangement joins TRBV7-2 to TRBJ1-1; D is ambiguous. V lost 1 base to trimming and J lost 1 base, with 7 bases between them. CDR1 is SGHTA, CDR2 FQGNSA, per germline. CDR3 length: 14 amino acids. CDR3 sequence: CASSLVTSNTEAFF. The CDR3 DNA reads TGTGCCAGCAGCTTAGTTACTTCGAACACTGAAGCTTTCTTT.

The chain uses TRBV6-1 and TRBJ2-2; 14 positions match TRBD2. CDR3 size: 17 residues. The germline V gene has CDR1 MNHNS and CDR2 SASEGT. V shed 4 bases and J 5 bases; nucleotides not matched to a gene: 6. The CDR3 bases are TGTGCCAGCAGTGGACTAGCGGGAGGGTGGGGGACCGGGGAGCTGTTTTTT. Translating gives CASSGLAGGWGTGELFF.

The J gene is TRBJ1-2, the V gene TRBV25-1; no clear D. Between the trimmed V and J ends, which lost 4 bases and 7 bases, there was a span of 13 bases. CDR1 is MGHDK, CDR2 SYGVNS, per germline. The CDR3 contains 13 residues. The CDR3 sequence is CASSVDGNGGYTF. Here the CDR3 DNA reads TGTGCCAGCAGTGTGGACGGGAACGGTGGCTACACCTTC.

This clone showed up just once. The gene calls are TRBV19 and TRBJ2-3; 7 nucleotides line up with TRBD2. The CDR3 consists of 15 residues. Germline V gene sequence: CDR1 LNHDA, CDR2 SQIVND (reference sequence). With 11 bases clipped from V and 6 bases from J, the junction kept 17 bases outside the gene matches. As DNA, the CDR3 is TGTGCCGGGGGGGGGACTCCTGAACAGCCCGATACGCAGTATTTT. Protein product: CAGGGTPEQPDTQYF.

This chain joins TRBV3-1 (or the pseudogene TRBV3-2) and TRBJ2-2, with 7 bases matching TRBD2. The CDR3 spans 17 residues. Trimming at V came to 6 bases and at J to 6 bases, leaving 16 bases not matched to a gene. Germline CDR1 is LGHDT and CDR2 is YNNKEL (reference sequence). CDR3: CASSPKSQRGNAGELFF. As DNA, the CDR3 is TGTGCCAGCAGTCCAAAATCACAGCGGGGAAACGCCGGGGAGCTGTTTTTT.

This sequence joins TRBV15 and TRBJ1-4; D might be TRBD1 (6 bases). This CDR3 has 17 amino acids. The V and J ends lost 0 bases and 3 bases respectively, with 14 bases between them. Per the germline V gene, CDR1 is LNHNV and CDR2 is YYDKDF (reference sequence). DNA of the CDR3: TGTGCCACCAGCAGAGACTCGCGGGGGGGCTCTAATGAAAAACTGTTTTTT. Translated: CATSRDSRGGSNEKLFF.

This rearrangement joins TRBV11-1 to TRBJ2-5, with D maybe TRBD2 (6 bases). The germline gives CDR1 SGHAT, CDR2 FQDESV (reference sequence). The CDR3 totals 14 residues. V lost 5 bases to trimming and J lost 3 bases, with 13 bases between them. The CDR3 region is CASSPQGLKETQYF. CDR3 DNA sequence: TGTGCCAGCAGCCCGCAGGGACTTAAAGAGACCCAGTACTTC.

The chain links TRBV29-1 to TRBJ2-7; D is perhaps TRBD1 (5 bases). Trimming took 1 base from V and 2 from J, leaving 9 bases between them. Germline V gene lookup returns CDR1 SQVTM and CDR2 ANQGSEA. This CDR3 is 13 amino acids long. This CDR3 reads CSVEVAGPYEQYF. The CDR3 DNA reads TGCAGCGTTGAAGTTGCAGGGCCCTACGAGCAGTACTTC.

CDR3 sequence: CASSYPNRVSSYEQYF. The CDR3 coding sequence is TGTGCCAGCAGTTACCCTAACAGGGTATCGTCCTACGAGCAGTACTTC. The chain carries TRBV6-2 or TRBV6-3 and TRBJ2-7; possible D gene TRBD1, 6 bases. Trimming removed 2 bases at V and 1 base at J, with 15 bases between. Germline V CDR1 and CDR2: MNHEY, SVGEGT. The CDR3 runs 16 residues.

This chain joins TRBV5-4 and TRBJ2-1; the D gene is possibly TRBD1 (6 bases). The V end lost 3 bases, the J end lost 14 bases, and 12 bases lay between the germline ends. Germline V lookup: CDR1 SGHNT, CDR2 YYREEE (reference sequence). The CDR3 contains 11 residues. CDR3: CASSSPRGEFF. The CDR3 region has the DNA TGTGCCAGCAGCTCCCCCAGGGGCGAGTTCTTC.

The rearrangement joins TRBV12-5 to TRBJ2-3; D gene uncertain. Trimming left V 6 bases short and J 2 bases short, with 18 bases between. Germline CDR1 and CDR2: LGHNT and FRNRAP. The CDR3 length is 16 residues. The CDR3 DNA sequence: TGTGCTAGTGGCCCCCCTGCTAGTCTGCTCACAGATACGCAGTATTTT. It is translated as CASGPPASLLTDTQYF.

The CDR3 region has the DNA TGCGCCAGCAGCCAAGACGATTTAGCGGGGATAATTGAGCAGTTCTTC. Translating it yields CASSQDDLAGIIEQFF. The V and J genes are TRBV4-1 and TRBJ2-1, with TRBD2 matching over 8 bases. This CDR3 region has 16 residues. The V and J ends lost 0 bases and 9 bases, in that order; junction bases with no gene match: 10. Germline CDR1 MGHRA, CDR2 YSYEKL.

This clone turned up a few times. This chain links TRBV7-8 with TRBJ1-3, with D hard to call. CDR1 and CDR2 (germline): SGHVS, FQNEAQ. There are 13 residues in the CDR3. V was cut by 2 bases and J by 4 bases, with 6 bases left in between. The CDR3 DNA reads TGTGCCAGCAGCTTATACGGGGGAAACACCATATATTTT. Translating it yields CASSLYGGNTIYF.

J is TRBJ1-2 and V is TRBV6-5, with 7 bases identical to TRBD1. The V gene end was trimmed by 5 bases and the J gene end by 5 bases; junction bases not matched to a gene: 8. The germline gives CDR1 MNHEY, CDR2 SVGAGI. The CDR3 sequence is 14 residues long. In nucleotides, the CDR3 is TGTGCCAGCAGTACAGGGGACGCAGGGTATGGCTACACCTTC. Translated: CASSTGDAGYGYTF.

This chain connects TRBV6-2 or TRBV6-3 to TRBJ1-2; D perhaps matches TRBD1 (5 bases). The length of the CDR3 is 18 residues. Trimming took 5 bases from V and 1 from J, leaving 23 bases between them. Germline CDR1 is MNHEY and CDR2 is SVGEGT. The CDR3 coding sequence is TGTGCCAGCAGTAACGCTCCAGGACACCCCGCTGATAACTATGGCTACACCTTC. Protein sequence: CASSNAPGHPADNYGYTF.

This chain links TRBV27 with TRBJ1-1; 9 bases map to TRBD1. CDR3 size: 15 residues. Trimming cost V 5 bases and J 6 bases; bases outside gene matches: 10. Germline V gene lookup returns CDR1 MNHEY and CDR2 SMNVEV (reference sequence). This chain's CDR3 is CASSADRGGRAEAFF. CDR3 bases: TGTGCCAGCAGTGCGGACAGGGGTGGGAGGGCTGAAGCTTTCTTT.

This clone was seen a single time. The CDR3: CAIRGSPGKDQPQHF. CDR3 DNA sequence: TGTGCCATCAGGGGCTCCCCAGGGAAGGATCAGCCCCAGCATTTT. V is TRBV10-3 and J is TRBJ1-5; a weak D match, TRBD1 (5 bases). The CDR3 totals 15 residues. Between the trimmed V and J ends, which lost 6 bases and 5 bases, there was a span of 17 bases. Germline V lookup: CDR1 ENHRY, CDR2 SYGVKD.

CDR3 nucleotide sequence: TGCGCCAGCAGCAAGGACAGGGGACTCACAGATACGCAGTATTTT. This encodes CASSKDRGLTDTQYF. The gene calls are TRBV5-1 and TRBJ2-3; 9 bases are a match to TRBD1. Trimming at V came to 4 bases and at J to 2 bases, leaving 5 bases not matched to a gene. Germline CDR1 and CDR2: SGHRS and YFSETQ. This CDR3 spans 15 amino acids.

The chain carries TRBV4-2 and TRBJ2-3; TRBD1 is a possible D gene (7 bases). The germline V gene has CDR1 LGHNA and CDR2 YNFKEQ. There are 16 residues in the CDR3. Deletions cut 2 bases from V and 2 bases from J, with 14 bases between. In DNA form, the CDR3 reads TGTGCCAGCAGCCAAAGAGGGGGCGGGGACACAGATACGCAGTATTTT. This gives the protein CASSQRGGGDTDTQYF.

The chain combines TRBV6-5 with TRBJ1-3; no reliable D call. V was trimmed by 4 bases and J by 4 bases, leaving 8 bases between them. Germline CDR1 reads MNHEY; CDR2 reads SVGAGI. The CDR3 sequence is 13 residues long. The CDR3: CASSSAAGNTIYF. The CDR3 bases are TGTGCCAGCAGTTCCGCGGCAGGAAACACCATATATTTT.

The CDR3 sequence: CASSQGTGPGTQYF. The DNA of the CDR3 is TGCGCCAGCAGCCAAGGGACTGGGCCGGGGACCCAGTACTTC. The genes are TRBV5-1 and TRBJ2-5, with D possibly TRBD2 on 6 matching bases. The CDR3 extends over 14 amino acids. Germline CDR1 SGHRS, CDR2 YFSETQ. V was cut by 4 bases and J by 7 bases, with 17 bases left in between.